A selection of T cell receptor beta chains follows, all from one sample in a study of blood T cell repertoires in COVID-19. Repertoires were generated with immunoSEQ multiplex PCR, while TCRdb's copy carries only in-frame clones and drops some. Of roughly 280,000 clones listed, around 90% were seen once; the top ten hold approximately 3%. The specimen was PBMCs or T cells enriched from blood (not recorded which). These receptors all stem from a woman aged 45-60 years who had recovered from COVID-19. Both conserved end residues are part of each CDR3. Fields, in order: D gene, V gene, J gene, clone size, CDR3 protein, CDR3 DNA. D genes are given only for firm matches. Size tells how often a clone was seen (once, few, many) or the class of an expanded clone, and some rows leave it out.

d_call: -; v_call: TRBV7-9; j_call: TRBJ2-1; clone_size: -; cdr3_aa: CASSLVGGSNEQFF; cdr3_nt: TGTGCCAGCAGCTTAGTTGGGGGGAGCAATGAGCAGTTCTTC
d_call: -; v_call: TRBV6-2/TRBV6-3; j_call: TRBJ1-1; clone_size: -; cdr3_aa: CASSFGLEAFF; cdr3_nt: TGTGCCAGCAGTTTCGGACTAGAAGCTTTCTTT
d_call: -; v_call: TRBV15; j_call: TRBJ2-2; clone_size: -; cdr3_aa: CATSAGPFSLLFF; cdr3_nt: TGTGCCACCAGCGCGGGCCCGTTCTCGTTACTGTTTTTT
d_call: -; v_call: TRBV5-1; j_call: TRBJ1-1; clone_size: -; cdr3_aa: CASSLERGAGAEAFF; cdr3_nt: TGCGCCAGCAGCTTGGAACGGGGGGCAGGCGCTGAAGCTTTCTTT
d_call: -; v_call: TRBV5-4; j_call: TRBJ2-3; clone_size: -; cdr3_aa: CASSLGVLGAVTDTQYF; cdr3_nt: TGTGCCAGCAGCTTGGGCGTTTTGGGAGCCGTCACAGATACGCAGTATTTT
d_call: -; v_call: TRBV7-9; j_call: TRBJ1-4; clone_size: -; cdr3_aa: CASSSRTRQGNEKLFF; cdr3_nt: TGTGCCAGCAGCTCCCGTACACGGCAGGGGAATGAAAAACTGTTTTTT
d_call: TRBD1; v_call: TRBV28; j_call: TRBJ1-1; clone_size: few; cdr3_aa: CASLETGGNTEAFF; cdr3_nt: TGTGCCAGTCTGGAGACAGGGGGCAACACTGAAGCTTTCTTT
d_call: TRBD2; v_call: TRBV9; j_call: TRBJ2-3; clone_size: once; cdr3_aa: CASSVAPSTSGSDTQYF; cdr3_nt: TGTGCCAGCAGCGTAGCCCCCTCGACTAGCGGGAGTGATACGCAGTATTTT
d_call: TRBD1; v_call: TRBV7-2; j_call: TRBJ2-7; clone_size: -; cdr3_aa: CASSFGQGSSYEQYF; cdr3_nt: TGTGCCAGCAGCTTCGGACAGGGGAGCTCCTACGAGCAGTACTTC
d_call: -; v_call: TRBV14; j_call: TRBJ1-1; clone_size: -; cdr3_aa: CASSQDLARHTEAFF; cdr3_nt: TGTGCCAGCAGCCAAGATCTTGCCAGGCACACTGAAGCTTTCTTT
d_call: -; v_call: TRBV28; j_call: TRBJ2-1; clone_size: -; cdr3_aa: CASSFPPRGRRGRAFNEQFF; cdr3_nt: TGTGCCAGCAGTTTCCCGCCCAGGGGGCGCAGGGGGAGGGCTTTCAATGAGCAGTTCTTC
d_call: -; v_call: TRBV7-9; j_call: TRBJ1-2; clone_size: -; cdr3_aa: CASGRASEGYGYTF; cdr3_nt: TGTGCCAGCGGGCGGGCGAGTGAGGGCTATGGCTACACCTTC
d_call: -; v_call: TRBV2; j_call: TRBJ1-2; clone_size: -; cdr3_aa: CASSQWRGANYGYTF; cdr3_nt: TGTGCCAGCAGCCAGTGGAGGGGCGCTAACTATGGCTACACCTTC
d_call: TRBD1; v_call: TRBV28; j_call: TRBJ1-2; clone_size: -; cdr3_aa: CASSSLLGTGGFGYGYTF; cdr3_nt: TGTGCCAGCAGTTCTCTCTTGGGGACAGGGGGCTTTGGTTATGGCTACACCTTC
d_call: -; v_call: TRBV4-3; j_call: TRBJ2-7; clone_size: -; cdr3_aa: CASSPIASGAYEQYF; cdr3_nt: TGCGCCAGCAGCCCCATCGCGTCAGGGGCTTACGAGCAGTACTTC
d_call: -; v_call: TRBV20-1; j_call: TRBJ2-6; clone_size: -; cdr3_aa: CSASRSAGANVLTF; cdr3_nt: TGCAGTGCTAGTCGGTCTGCGGGGGCCAACGTCCTGACTTTC
d_call: -; v_call: TRBV6-5; j_call: TRBJ1-5; clone_size: -; cdr3_aa: CASSYGGNQPQHF; cdr3_nt: TGTGCCAGCAGTTACGGGGGGAATCAGCCCCAGCATTTT
d_call: -; v_call: TRBV6-5; j_call: TRBJ1-2; clone_size: -; cdr3_aa: CASSPSGRGHGYTF; cdr3_nt: TGTGCCAGCAGTCCCTCGGGCAGGGGTCACGGCTACACCTTC
d_call: -; v_call: TRBV2; j_call: TRBJ2-4; clone_size: once; cdr3_aa: CASSEMLALWYF; cdr3_nt: TGTGCCAGCAGTGAAATGCTAGCTCTATGGTACTTC
d_call: TRBD1; v_call: TRBV11-2; j_call: TRBJ2-3; clone_size: -; cdr3_aa: CASSSRQGADTQYF; cdr3_nt: TGTGCCAGCAGCTCAAGACAGGGGGCAGATACGCAGTATTTT
d_call: -; v_call: TRBV27; j_call: TRBJ2-7; clone_size: once; cdr3_aa: CASSFGDFSSYEQYF; cdr3_nt: TGTGCCAGCAGTTTTGGGGACTTCAGCTCCTACGAGCAGTACTTC
d_call: TRBD1; v_call: TRBV3-1/TRBV3-2; j_call: TRBJ1-6; clone_size: -; cdr3_aa: CASSPGQGINSPLHF; cdr3_nt: TGTGCCAGCAGCCCGGGACAGGGGATTAATTCACCCCTCCACTTT
d_call: -; v_call: TRBV18; j_call: TRBJ2-5; clone_size: -; cdr3_aa: CASSPPEGAAETQYF; cdr3_nt: TGTGCCAGCTCACCACCGGAAGGGGCTGCAGAGACCCAGTACTTC
d_call: TRBD2; v_call: TRBV7-9; j_call: TRBJ2-5; clone_size: -; cdr3_aa: CASSPSEVGGGETQYF; cdr3_nt: TGTGCCAGCAGCCCGAGCGAGGTTGGGGGGGGAGAGACCCAGTACTTC
d_call: -; v_call: TRBV7-2; j_call: TRBJ2-4; clone_size: once; cdr3_aa: CASSLAGPTGNIQYF; cdr3_nt: TGTGCCAGCAGCTTAGCGGGGCCAACCGGTAACATTCAGTACTTC
d_call: -; v_call: TRBV12-3/TRBV12-4; j_call: TRBJ2-2; clone_size: -; cdr3_aa: CASSFYPGELFF; cdr3_nt: TGTGCCAGCAGTTTCTATCCCGGGGAGCTGTTTTTT
d_call: -; v_call: TRBV5-1; j_call: TRBJ2-7; clone_size: -; cdr3_aa: CASSSLSGEEYF; cdr3_nt: TGCGCCAGCAGCTCTCTCTCGGGGGAGGAGTACTTC
d_call: TRBD2; v_call: TRBV19; j_call: TRBJ2-7; clone_size: -; cdr3_aa: CASRLSSGRRYEQYF; cdr3_nt: TGTGCCAGTAGACTATCTAGCGGGAGGAGGTACGAGCAGTACTTC
d_call: -; v_call: TRBV27; j_call: TRBJ1-1; clone_size: -; cdr3_aa: CASSLSRGTTEAFF; cdr3_nt: TGTGCCAGCAGTTTATCTCGGGGGACCACTGAAGCTTTCTTT
d_call: TRBD2; v_call: TRBV11-1; j_call: TRBJ2-1; clone_size: -; cdr3_aa: CASRQTGGSYNEQFF; cdr3_nt: TGTGCCAGCAGACAAACGGGGGGGTCCTACAATGAGCAGTTCTTC
d_call: -; v_call: TRBV19; j_call: TRBJ1-5; clone_size: -; cdr3_aa: CASTQQFHQPQHF; cdr3_nt: TGTGCCAGTACCCAACAGTTTCATCAGCCCCAGCATTTT
d_call: TRBD1; v_call: TRBV30; j_call: TRBJ1-5; clone_size: few; cdr3_aa: CAWSRQGAIGQPQHF; cdr3_nt: TGTGCCTGGAGTAGACAGGGGGCGATTGGGCAGCCCCAGCATTTT
d_call: -; v_call: TRBV9; j_call: TRBJ1-6; clone_size: -; cdr3_aa: CASSVDDRWNSPLHF; cdr3_nt: TGTGCCAGCAGCGTCGACGACAGGTGGAATTCACCCCTCCACTTT
d_call: TRBD1; v_call: TRBV6-2/TRBV6-3; j_call: TRBJ1-5; clone_size: once; cdr3_aa: CASSYRQGGQPQHF; cdr3_nt: TGTGCCAGCAGTTACCGACAGGGTGGACAGCCCCAGCATTTT
d_call: -; v_call: TRBV28; j_call: TRBJ2-7; clone_size: -; cdr3_aa: CASSLTRWDHRVHEQYF; cdr3_nt: TGTGCCAGCAGTTTAACGCGATGGGACCACAGGGTCCACGAGCAGTACTTC